Below are 2 T cell receptor beta chains sequenced from a single sample in a study of blood T cell repertoires in COVID-19. Libraries were prepared by immunoSEQ multiplex PCR; TCRdb keeps only in-frame clonotypes and omits some of them. The top ten clones hold around 15% of a sample with 25,000 to 35,000 clones, roughly 80% of them seen once. Sample: peripheral blood. The receptors were sampled from a woman aged 60-75 years with acute or convalescent COVID-19.

This clone was observed once. The chain recombines TRBV4-1 with TRBJ1-1; D is undetermined. Germline CDR1 MGHRA, CDR2 YSYEKL. The CDR3 contains 18 residues. V dropped 0 bases and J dropped 4 bases, with 21 bases sitting between them. The CDR3 sequence is CASSQDPGGGHFGTEAFF. CDR3 bases: TGCGCCAGCAGCCAAGACCCGGGAGGAGGGCATTTCGGCACTGAAGCTTTCTTT.

The CDR3 coding sequence is TGTGCCAGCAGCCTTTCCAAACTCACAGATACGCAGTATTTT. It yields the protein CASSLSKLTDTQYF. The chain couples TRBV7-2 to TRBJ2-3; D remains ambiguous. V lost 5 bases, J lost 2 bases, and 11 bases lay in between. Per germline, CDR1 SGHTA and CDR2 FQGNSA. CDR3 size: 14 residues.